These 17 T cell receptor beta chains were all obtained from the same sample, sequenced in a study of blood T cell repertoires in COVID-19. Method: immunoSEQ multiplex PCR; TCRdb's copy keeps in-frame clones and lacks some. The table shows about 120,000 clones, with almost 90% occurring only once. Sequencing was performed on peripheral blood. The receptors were gathered from a woman aged 55-69 years with COVID-19, enrolled during active disease.

The chain couples TRBV18 to TRBJ1-1; 8 nucleotides align to TRBD1. The V segment lost 0 bases and the J segment 3 bases; nucleotides outside the gene matches: 0. CDR3 length: 14 amino acids. CDR1 is KGHSH and CDR2 is LQKENI in the germline V gene. The CDR3 region is CASSPPGQDTEAFF. The CDR3 DNA sequence: TGTGCCAGCTCACCACCGGGACAGGACACTGAAGCTTTCTTT.

This clone was found once. The chain links TRBV4-1 to TRBJ1-2, with 7 bases aligning to TRBD1. Germline V gene lookup returns CDR1 MGHRA and CDR2 YSYEKL. V lost 3 bases to trimming and J lost 10 bases; unmatched junction nucleotides: 23. The CDR3 is 18 amino acids. The CDR3 bases are TGCGCCAGCAGCCAGGTCTATTCCGGGACAGAGATTTTTGGGGACTACACCTTC. Amino acids: CASSQVYSGTEIFGDYTF.

V and J are TRBV9 and TRBJ1-1, with 10 bases fitting TRBD1. The germline V gene encodes CDR1 SGDLS and CDR2 YYNGEE. The junction had 3 bases not matched to a gene; V was cut back by 2 bases and J by 2 bases. This CDR3 has 15 amino acids. CDR3 bases: TGTGCCAGCAGCGTTGGACAGGGGGTCAACACTGAAGCTTTCTTT. Its protein is CASSVGQGVNTEAFF.

This clone has a handful of counts. The CDR3 loop reads CASSLAGTISTGELFF. The CDR3 nucleotides read TGTGCCAGCAGCTTAGCCGGGACTATTTCTACCGGGGAGCTGTTTTTT. The rearrangement uses TRBV11-2 and TRBJ2-2; 7 positions agree with TRBD2. The CDR3 has 16 amino acids. V shed 1 base, J shed 5 bases, and the junction held 7 bases outside the gene matches. Per germline, CDR1 SGHAT and CDR2 FQNNGV.

This chain uses TRBV15 with TRBJ2-5; D ambiguous. The germline CDR1 and CDR2 sequences are LNHNV and YYDKDF (reference sequence). This CDR3 is built from 12 residues. V shed 3 bases and J shed 2 bases, with 4 bases lying between them. CDR3 protein: CATSRRQETQYF. CDR3 DNA sequence: TGTGCCACCAGCAGGAGACAAGAGACCCAGTACTTC. Based on the CDR3 plus reference TRBV15 and TRBJ2-5, the full variable domain is DAMVIQNPRYQVTQFGKPVTLSCSQTLNHNVMYWYQQKSSQAPKLLFHYYDKDFNNEADTPDNFQSRRPNTSFCFLDIRSPGLGDTAMYLCATSRRQETQYFGPGTRLLVL.

The V and J genes are TRBV6-5 and TRBJ1-2; tentatively, D is TRBD1 (6 bases). Per germline, CDR1 MNHEY and CDR2 SVGAGI. V lost 2 bases, J lost 1 base, and 8 bases lay in between. The CDR3 spans 14 residues. DNA for the CDR3: TGTGCCAGCAGTTACGGACAGATTAACTATGGCTACACCTTC. The encoded protein is CASSYGQINYGYTF.

The J gene is TRBJ2-1, the V gene TRBV10-3; possible D gene TRBD2, 6 bases. Germline V gene sequence: CDR1 ENHRY, CDR2 SYGVKD. The CDR3 totals 11 residues. V was pared by 6 bases and J by 8 bases, with 8 bases between. The CDR3 bases are TGTGCCATCAGCCCGGGGGATGAGCAGTTCTTC. Protein product: CAISPGDEQFF.

The chain couples TRBV30 to TRBJ2-1, with 8 bases that match TRBD2. The V gene end was trimmed by 0 bases and the J gene end by 10 bases; junction bases not matched to a gene: 8. The CDR3 covers 14 residues. Germline V gene sequence: CDR1 GTSNPN, CDR2 SVGIG (reference sequence). This CDR3 is CAWSVKIGGVEQFF. DNA for the CDR3: TGTGCCTGGAGTGTAAAAATCGGGGGGGTAGAGCAGTTCTTC.

The chain is built from TRBV29-1 and TRBJ1-2; TRBD1 is a possible D gene (5 bases). The V and J ends lost 7 bases and 4 bases respectively, with 16 bases between them. CDR3 size: 13 residues. Germline V gene lookup returns CDR1 SQVTM and CDR2 ANQGSEA. The DNA for the CDR3 is TGCAGCGCCGTGCGGGGGACCCTCTATGGCTACACCTTC. Its protein product is CSAVRGTLYGYTF.

The genes are TRBV2 and TRBJ2-5, with D tentatively TRBD1 (5 bases). Trimming removed 0 bases from V and 10 bases from J, with 15 bases in between. CDR3 length equals 14 residues. The germline V gene has CDR1 SNHLY and CDR2 FYNNEI. CDR3 DNA: TGTGCCAGCAGTGAAGCGCTTACCCCCAGGGACCAGTACTTC. Amino acids: CASSEALTPRDQYF. Filled out from reference TRBV2 and TRBJ2-5, the complete variable domain reads EPEVTQTPSHQVTQMGQEVILRCVPISNHLYFYWYRQILGQKVEFLVSFYNNEISEKSEIFDDQFSVERPDGSNFTLKIRSTKLEDSAMYFCASSEALTPRDQYFGPGTRLLVL.

CDR3 nucleotide sequence: TGTGCCAGCAGTTACAAGCCGGGAGAAGCTTTCTTT. Amino acid sequence: CASSYKPGEAFF. The gene calls are TRBV6-5 and TRBJ1-1; D is unresolved. The V gene's germline CDR1 is MNHEY and CDR2 SVGAGI. The V end lost 2 bases, the J end lost 8 bases, and 9 bases lay between the germline ends. CDR3 length: 12 amino acids.

The genes are TRBV7-2 and TRBJ1-2, with no clear D. The ends were cut back, 4 bases at V and 8 bases at J, with 17 bases in the middle. The CDR3 runs 14 residues. The germline V gene has CDR1 SGHTA and CDR2 FQGNSA. The CDR3 DNA reads TGTGCCAGCAGCTCGAACGGAGATCGTCGGGGCTACACCTTC. Its translation is CASSSNGDRRGYTF.

The V call is TRBV19, the J call TRBJ1-5; D is possibly TRBD1 (5 bases). The germline V gene encodes CDR1 LNHDA and CDR2 SQIVND (reference sequence). This CDR3 is built from 14 residues. V was pared by 6 bases and J by 2 bases, with 11 bases between. The CDR3 DNA is TGTGCCAGTAGCGGGACTGCTGGCAATCAGCCCCAGCATTTT. Encoded protein: CASSGTAGNQPQHF. Full variable domain (remainder filled in from reference TRBV19 and TRBJ1-5): DGGITQSPKYLFRKEGQNVTLSCEQNLNHDAMYWYRQDPGQGLRLIYYSQIVNDFQKGDIAEGYSVSREKKESFPLTVTSAQKNPTAFYLCASSGTAGNQPQHFGDGTRLSIL.

The V call is TRBV18, the J call TRBJ2-1; perhaps TRBD1 as D (6 bases). The germline gives CDR1 KGHSH, CDR2 LQKENI. The CDR3 is 12 residues long. V was shortened by 8 bases and J by 10 bases, with 15 bases between the two germline ends. The CDR3 region has the DNA TGTGCCAGCCTAGGCCAGGGGAACGAGCAGTTCTTC. This codes for CASLGQGNEQFF.

The rearrangement joins TRBV19 to TRBJ1-3; D call uncertain. CDR1 and CDR2 (germline): LNHDA, SQIVND (reference sequence). CDR3 length: 14 residues. V lost 3 bases to trimming and J lost 4 bases, with 10 bases between them. Here the CDR3 reads CASSIGTAGNTIYF. The CDR3 DNA follows: TGTGCCAGTAGTATTGGAACAGCCGGAAACACCATATATTTT.

V gene TRBV19 combines with J gene TRBJ2-2; 7 bases line up with TRBD1. V trimming: 6 bases; J trimming: 6 bases; junction bases outside the gene matches: 4. The CDR3 spans 13 residues. Looked up from germline, CDR1 is LNHDA and CDR2 is SQIVND (reference sequence). CDR3 region: CASRPGTAGELFF. CDR3 nucleotide sequence: TGTGCCAGTAGACCCGGGACAGCCGGGGAGCTGTTTTTT.

The chain couples TRBV25-1 to TRBJ2-2; D ambiguous. Trimming pared 6 bases from V and 3 bases from J, leaving 11 bases between. The CDR3 is 14 amino acids. Per the germline V gene, CDR1 is MGHDK and CDR2 is SYGVNS. This chain's CDR3 is CASRHERDTGELFF. CDR3 nucleotides: TGTGCCAGCAGACATGAACGGGACACCGGGGAGCTGTTTTTT.